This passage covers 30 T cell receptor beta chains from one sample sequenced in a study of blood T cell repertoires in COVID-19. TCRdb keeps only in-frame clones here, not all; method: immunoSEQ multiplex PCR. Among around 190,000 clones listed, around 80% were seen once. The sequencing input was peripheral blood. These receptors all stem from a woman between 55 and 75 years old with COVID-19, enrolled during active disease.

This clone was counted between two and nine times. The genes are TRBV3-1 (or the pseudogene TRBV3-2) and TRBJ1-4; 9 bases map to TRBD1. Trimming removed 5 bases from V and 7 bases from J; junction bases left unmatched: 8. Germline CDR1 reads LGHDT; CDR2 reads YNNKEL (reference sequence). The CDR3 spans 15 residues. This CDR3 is CASSSHPGQGEKLFF. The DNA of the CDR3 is TGTGCCAGCAGCAGCCACCCGGGACAGGGTGAAAAACTGTTTTTT.

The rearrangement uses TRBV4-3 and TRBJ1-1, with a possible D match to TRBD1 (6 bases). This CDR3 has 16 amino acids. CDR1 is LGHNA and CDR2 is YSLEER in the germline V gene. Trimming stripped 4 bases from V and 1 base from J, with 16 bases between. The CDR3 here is CASSRSYRDGNTEAFF. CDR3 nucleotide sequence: TGCGCCAGCAGCCGATCGTACAGGGATGGGAACACTGAAGCTTTCTTT.

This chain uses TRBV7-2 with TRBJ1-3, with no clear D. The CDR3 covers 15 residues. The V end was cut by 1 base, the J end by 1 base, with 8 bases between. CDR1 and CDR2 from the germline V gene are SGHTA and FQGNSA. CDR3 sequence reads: CASSLVSGSGNTIYF. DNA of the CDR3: TGTGCCAGCAGCTTAGTATCCGGGTCTGGAAACACCATATATTTT.

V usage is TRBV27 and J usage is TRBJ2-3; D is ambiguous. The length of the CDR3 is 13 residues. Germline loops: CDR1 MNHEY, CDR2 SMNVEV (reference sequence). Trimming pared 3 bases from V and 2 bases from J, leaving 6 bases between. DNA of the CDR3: TGTGCCAGCAGTTTTGCTAACACAGATACGCAGTATTTT. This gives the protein CASSFANTDTQYF.

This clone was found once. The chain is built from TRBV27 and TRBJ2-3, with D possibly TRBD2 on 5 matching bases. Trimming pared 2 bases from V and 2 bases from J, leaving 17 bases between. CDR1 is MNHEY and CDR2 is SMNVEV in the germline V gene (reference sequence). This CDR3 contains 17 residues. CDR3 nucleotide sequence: TGTGCCAGCAGTTTAGTGTCGGATTGGGGAGCCACAGATACGCAGTATTTT. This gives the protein CASSLVSDWGATDTQYF.

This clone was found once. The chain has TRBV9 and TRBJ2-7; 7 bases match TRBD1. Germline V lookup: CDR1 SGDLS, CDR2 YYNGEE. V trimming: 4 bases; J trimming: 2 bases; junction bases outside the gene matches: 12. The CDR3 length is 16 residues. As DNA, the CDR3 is TGTGCCAGCAGCCCAGGCGCGGACAGGAGACCCTACGAGCAGTACTTC. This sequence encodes CASSPGADRRPYEQYF.

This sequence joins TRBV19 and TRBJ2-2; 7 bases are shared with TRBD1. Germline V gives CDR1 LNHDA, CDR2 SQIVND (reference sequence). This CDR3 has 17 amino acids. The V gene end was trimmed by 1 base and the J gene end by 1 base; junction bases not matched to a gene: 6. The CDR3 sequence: CASSIAGGQLNTGELFF. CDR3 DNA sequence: TGTGCCAGTAGTATAGCAGGGGGACAGCTGAACACCGGGGAGCTGTTTTTT.

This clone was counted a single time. Here the CDR3 DNA reads TGTGCCAGCAGCCCTCCCCCTGGGGACAGGGGGCTGTTTTTT. Translation: CASSPPPGDRGLFF. The V gene is TRBV9, the J gene TRBJ2-2; TRBD1 aligns across 10 bases. CDR1 and CDR2 (germline): SGDLS, YYNGEE. V gave up 4 bases and J gave up 13 bases; unmatched junction bases: 10. The CDR3 is 14 residues long.

This CDR3 is CASSNGDRGGSPLHF. For the CDR3, the DNA is TGTGCCAGCAGCAACGGGGACAGGGGTGGGTCACCCCTCCACTTT. This chain uses TRBV27 with TRBJ1-6; 10 positions match TRBD1. The CDR3 is 15 amino acids. Per germline, CDR1 MNHEY and CDR2 SMNVEV (reference sequence). V lost 6 bases and J lost 10; bases outside the gene matches: 9.

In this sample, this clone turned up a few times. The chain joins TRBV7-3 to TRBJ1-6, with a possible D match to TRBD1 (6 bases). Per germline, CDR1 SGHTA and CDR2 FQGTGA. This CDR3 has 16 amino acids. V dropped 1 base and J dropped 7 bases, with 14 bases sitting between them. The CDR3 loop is CASSLNPRDTNSPLHF. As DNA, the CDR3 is TGTGCCAGCAGCTTAAATCCCAGGGACACCAATTCACCCCTCCACTTT.

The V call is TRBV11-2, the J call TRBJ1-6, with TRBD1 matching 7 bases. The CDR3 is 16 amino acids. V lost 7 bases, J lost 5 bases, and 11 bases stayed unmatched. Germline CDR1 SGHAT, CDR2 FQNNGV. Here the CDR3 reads CASTPAPGTDNSPLHF. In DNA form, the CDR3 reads TGTGCCAGCACCCCCGCCCCCGGGACAGATAATTCACCCCTCCACTTT.

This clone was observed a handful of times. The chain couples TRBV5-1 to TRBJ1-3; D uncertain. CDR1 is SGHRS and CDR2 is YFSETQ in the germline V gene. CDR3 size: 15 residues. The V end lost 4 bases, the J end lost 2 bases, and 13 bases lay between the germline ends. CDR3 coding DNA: TGCGCCAGCAGCCCATCCCATTTAGCTGGAAACACCATATATTTT. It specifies CASSPSHLAGNTIYF.

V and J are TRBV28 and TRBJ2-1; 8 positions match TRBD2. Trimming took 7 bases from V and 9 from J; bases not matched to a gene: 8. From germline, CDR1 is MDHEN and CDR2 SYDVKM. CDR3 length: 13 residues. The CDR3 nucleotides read TGTGCCAGCAAGCGGGAGAGTTACTCTGAGCAGTTCTTC. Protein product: CASKRESYSEQFF.

Here the CDR3 reads CASSEAWDRGWLGYTF. In nucleotides, the CDR3 is TGTGCCAGCAGTGAAGCCTGGGACAGGGGCTGGCTTGGCTACACCTTC. The chain has TRBV6-1 and TRBJ1-2; 10 positions match TRBD1. The CDR3 runs 16 residues. J gave up 7 bases and V 0 bases, and 8 bases lay outside the gene matches. Germline V gives CDR1 MNHNS, CDR2 SASEGT.

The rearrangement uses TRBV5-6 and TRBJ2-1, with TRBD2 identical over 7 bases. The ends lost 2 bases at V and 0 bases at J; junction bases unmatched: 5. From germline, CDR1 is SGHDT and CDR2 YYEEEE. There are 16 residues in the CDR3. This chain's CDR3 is CASSFGGGGSYNEQFF. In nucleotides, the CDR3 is TGTGCCAGCAGCTTCGGCGGGGGAGGCTCCTACAATGAGCAGTTCTTC.

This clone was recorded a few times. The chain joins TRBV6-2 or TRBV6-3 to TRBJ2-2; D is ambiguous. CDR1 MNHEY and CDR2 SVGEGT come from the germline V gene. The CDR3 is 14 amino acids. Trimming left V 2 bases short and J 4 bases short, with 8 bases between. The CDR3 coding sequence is TGTGCCAGCAGTTACGATGGAGTCACCGGGGAGCTGTTTTTT. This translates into CASSYDGVTGELFF.

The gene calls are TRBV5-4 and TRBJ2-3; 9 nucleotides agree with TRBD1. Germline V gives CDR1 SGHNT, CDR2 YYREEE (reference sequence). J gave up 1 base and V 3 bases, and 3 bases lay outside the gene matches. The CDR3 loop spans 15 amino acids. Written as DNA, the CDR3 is TGTGCCAGCAGCTCATGGACAGGGGGCACAGATACGCAGTATTTT. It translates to CASSSWTGGTDTQYF.

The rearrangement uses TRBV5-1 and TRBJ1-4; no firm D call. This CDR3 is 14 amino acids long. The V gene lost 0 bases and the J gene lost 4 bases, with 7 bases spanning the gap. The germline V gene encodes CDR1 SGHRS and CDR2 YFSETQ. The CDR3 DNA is TGCGCCAGCAGCTTGGGAGGTCTTAATGAAAAACTGTTTTTT. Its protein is CASSLGGLNEKLFF.

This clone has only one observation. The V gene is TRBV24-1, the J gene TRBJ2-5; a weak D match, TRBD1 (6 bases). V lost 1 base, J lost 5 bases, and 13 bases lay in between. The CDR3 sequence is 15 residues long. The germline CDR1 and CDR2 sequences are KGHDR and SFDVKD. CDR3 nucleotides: TGTGCCACCAGTGATTTCGAACAGGGAAGGGAGACCCAGTACTTC. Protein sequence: CATSDFEQGRETQYF.

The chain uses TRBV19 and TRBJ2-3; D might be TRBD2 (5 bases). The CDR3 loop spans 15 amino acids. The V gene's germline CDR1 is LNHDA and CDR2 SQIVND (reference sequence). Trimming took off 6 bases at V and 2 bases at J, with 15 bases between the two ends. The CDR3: CASSRSGRYTDTQYF. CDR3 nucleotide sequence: TGTGCCAGTAGCAGGAGCGGCCGGTACACAGATACGCAGTATTTT.

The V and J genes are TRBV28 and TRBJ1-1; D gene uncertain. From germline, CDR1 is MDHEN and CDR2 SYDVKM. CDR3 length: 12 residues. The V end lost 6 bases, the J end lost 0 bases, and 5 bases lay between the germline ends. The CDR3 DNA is TGTGCCAGCAGGAACATGAACACTGAAGCTTTCTTT. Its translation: CASRNMNTEAFF.

In DNA, the CDR3 is TGTGCCAGCAGCCACCGGGACAGACCCTACGAGCAGTACTTC. Its translation is CASSHRDRPYEQYF. The chain employs TRBV7-9 and TRBJ2-7; 7 positions agree with TRBD1. The CDR3 length is 14 residues. V lost 5 bases, J lost 2 bases, and 6 bases stayed unmatched. Germline CDR1 SEHNR, CDR2 FQNEAQ (reference sequence).

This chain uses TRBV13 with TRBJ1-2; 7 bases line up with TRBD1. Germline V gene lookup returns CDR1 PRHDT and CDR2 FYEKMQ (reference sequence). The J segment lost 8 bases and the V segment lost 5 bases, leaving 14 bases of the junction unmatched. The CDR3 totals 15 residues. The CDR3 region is CASSTYYNRGRGYTF. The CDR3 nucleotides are TGTGCCAGCAGCACCTATTATAACAGGGGACGAGGCTACACCTTC.

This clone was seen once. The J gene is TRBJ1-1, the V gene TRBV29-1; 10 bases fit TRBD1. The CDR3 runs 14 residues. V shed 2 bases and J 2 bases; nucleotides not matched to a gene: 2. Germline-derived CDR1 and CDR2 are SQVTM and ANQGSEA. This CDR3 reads CSVEMTGGNTEAFF. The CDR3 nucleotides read TGCAGCGTTGAAATGACAGGGGGCAACACTGAAGCTTTCTTT.

The CDR3 protein is CASSYSGRGRSPLHF. The CDR3 DNA reads TGTGCCAGCAGTTACTCAGGCAGGGGACGTTCACCCCTCCACTTT. V usage is TRBV6-5 and J usage is TRBJ1-6, with a weak D call TRBD1 (6 bases). V shed 0 bases and J shed 9 bases, with 12 bases lying between them. Per the germline V gene, CDR1 is MNHEY and CDR2 is SVGAGI. This CDR3 comprises 15 residues.

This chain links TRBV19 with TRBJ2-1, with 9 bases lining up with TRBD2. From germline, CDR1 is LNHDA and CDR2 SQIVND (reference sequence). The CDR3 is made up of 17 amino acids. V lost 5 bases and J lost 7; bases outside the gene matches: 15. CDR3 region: CASSGDRGRAIWNEQFF. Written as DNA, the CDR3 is TGTGCCAGTAGTGGCGACCGCGGGAGGGCTATTTGGAATGAGCAGTTCTTC.

The CDR3 sequence: CASSRGSYEQYF. The CDR3 region has the DNA TGTGCCAGCAGTCGAGGCTCCTACGAGCAGTACTTC. J is TRBJ2-7 and V is TRBV6-2 or TRBV6-3; D remains unclear. The CDR3 has 12 residues. CDR1 and CDR2 from the germline V gene are MNHEY and SVGEGT. V lost 5 bases and J lost 0, with 5 bases in between.

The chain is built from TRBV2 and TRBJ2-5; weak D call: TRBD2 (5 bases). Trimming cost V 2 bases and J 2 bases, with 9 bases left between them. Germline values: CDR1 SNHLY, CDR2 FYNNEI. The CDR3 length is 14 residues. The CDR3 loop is CASSETSGQETQYF. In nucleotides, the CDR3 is TGTGCCAGCAGTGAAACTAGTGGACAAGAGACCCAGTACTTC.

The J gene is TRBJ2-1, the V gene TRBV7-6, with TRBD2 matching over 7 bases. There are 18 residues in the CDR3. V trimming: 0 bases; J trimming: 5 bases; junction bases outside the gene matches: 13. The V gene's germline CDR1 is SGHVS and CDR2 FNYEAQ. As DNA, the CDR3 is TGTGCCAGCAGCTTAGCGCGAAAAACTAGCGCTCTCAACAATGAGCAGTTCTTC. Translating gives CASSLARKTSALNNEQFF.

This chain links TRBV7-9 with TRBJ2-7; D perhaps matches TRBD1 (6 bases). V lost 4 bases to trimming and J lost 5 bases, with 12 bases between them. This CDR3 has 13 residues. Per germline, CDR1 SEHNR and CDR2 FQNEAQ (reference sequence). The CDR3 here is CASSSSGQNEQYF. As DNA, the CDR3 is TGTGCCAGCAGCTCGTCGGGACAAAACGAGCAGTACTTC.